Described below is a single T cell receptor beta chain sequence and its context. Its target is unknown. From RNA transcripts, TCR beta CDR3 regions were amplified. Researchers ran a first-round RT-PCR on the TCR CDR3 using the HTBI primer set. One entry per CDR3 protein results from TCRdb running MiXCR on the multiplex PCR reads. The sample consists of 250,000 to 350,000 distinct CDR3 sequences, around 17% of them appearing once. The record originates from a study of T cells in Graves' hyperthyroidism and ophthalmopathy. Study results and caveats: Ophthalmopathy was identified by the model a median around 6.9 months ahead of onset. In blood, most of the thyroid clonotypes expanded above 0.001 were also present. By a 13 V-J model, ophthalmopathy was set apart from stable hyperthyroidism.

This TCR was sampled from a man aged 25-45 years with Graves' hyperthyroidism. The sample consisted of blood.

The CDR3 here is CSAIRTGQGIKPQHF. CDR3 bases: TGCAGTGCTATCCGGACAGGGCAGGGCATAAAGCCCCAGCATTTT. This chain joins TRBV20-1 and TRBJ1-5; 8 nucleotides align to TRBD1. Unmatched junction bases numbered 13, after V lost 4 bases and J lost 8 bases. The CDR3 length is 15 residues. Germline assignment: CDR1 DFQATT and CDR2 SNEGSKA (reference sequence).